This passage covers 3 T cell receptor beta chains from one sample sequenced in a study of T cell responses to AZD1222 COVID-19 vaccine. Sequencing was performed with immunoSEQ multiplex PCR; in TCRdb, only in-frame clones are kept and a portion is missing. Of roughly 80,000 clones in the sample, around 88% were seen once. This sample comprised peripheral blood, obtained 28 days after the second AZD1222 dose. The source of these receptors is an adult who received the AZD1222 COVID-19 vaccine.

This chain links TRBV5-4 with TRBJ1-1, with D unclear. The V and J ends lost 10 bases and 1 base respectively, with 8 bases between them. The CDR3 length is 11 residues. CDR1 is SGHNT, CDR2 YYREEE, per germline (reference sequence). CDR3 nucleotide sequence: TGTGCCCCGCTAGAGAACACTGAAGCTTTCTTT. As protein: CAPLENTEAFF.

V is TRBV19 and J is TRBJ1-2, with D hard to call. CDR3 length equals 12 residues. V lost 8 bases and J 5 bases, leaving 12 bases between the germline ends. The germline CDR1 and CDR2 sequences are LNHDA and SQIVND (reference sequence). CDR3 DNA: TGTGCCAGTCAAAACCAGTATTATGGCTACACCTTC. It specifies CASQNQYYGYTF. The complete variable domain, with remaining parts taken from reference TRBV19 and TRBJ1-2, reads DGGITQSPKYLFRKEGQNVTLSCEQNLNHDAMYWYRQDPGQGLRLIYYSQIVNDFQKGDIAEGYSVSREKKESFPLTVTSAQKNPTAFYLCASQNQYYGYTFGSGTRLTVV.

The J gene is TRBJ1-4, the V gene TRBV12-5, with a tentative D call TRBD1 (5 bases). Per germline, CDR1 LGHNT and CDR2 FRNRAP. This CDR3 is built from 15 residues. V shed 1 base and J shed 5 bases, with 11 bases lying between them. This chain's CDR3 is CASGLGRQINEKLFF. CDR3 in DNA: TGTGCTAGTGGTTTGGGAAGACAGATCAATGAAAAACTGTTTTTT.